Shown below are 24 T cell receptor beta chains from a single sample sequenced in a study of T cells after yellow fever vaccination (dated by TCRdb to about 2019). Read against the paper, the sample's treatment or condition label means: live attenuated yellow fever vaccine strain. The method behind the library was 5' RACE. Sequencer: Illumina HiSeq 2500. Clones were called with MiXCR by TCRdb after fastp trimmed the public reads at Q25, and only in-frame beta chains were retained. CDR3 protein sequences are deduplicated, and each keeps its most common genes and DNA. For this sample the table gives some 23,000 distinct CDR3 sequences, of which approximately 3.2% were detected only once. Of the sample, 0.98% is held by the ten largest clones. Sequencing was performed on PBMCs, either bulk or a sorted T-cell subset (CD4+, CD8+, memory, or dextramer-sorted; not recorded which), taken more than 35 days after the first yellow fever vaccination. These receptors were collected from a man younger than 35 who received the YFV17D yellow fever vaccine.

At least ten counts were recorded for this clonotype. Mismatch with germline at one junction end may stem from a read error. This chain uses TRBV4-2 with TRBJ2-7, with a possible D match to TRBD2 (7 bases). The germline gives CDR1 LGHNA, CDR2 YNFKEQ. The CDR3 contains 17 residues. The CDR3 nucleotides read TGTGCCAGCAGACAAGCCGTCGGCGTGGGGGGGGCCGTCGAGCAGTACTTC. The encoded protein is CASRQAVGVGGAVEQYF.

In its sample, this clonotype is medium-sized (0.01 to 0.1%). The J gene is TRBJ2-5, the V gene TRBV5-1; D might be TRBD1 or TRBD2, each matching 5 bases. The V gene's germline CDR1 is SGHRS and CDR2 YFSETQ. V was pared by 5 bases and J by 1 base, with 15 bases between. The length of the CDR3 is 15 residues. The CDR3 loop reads CASRSEGSSQETQYF. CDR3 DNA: TGCGCCAGCAGGTCTGAGGGGAGTAGCCAAGAGACCCAGTACTTC.

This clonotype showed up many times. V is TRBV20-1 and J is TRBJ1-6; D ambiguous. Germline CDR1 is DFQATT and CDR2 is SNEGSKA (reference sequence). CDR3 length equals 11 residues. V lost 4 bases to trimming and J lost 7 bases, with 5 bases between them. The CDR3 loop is CSAIGNSPLHF. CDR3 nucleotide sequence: TGCAGTGCTATCGGAAATTCACCCCTCCACTTT.

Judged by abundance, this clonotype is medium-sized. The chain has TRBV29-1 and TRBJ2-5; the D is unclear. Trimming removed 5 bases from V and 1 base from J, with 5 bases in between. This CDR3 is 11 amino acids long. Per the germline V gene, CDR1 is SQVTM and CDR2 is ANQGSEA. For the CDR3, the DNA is TGCAGCGTTTGGATCCAAGAGACCCAGTACTTC. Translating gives CSVWIQETQYF.

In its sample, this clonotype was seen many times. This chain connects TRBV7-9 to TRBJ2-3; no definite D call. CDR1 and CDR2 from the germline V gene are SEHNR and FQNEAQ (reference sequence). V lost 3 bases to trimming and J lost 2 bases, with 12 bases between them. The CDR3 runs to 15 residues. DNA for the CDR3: TGTGCCAGCAGCTTCGGCACGGACCCCACAGATACGCAGTATTTT. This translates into CASSFGTDPTDTQYF.

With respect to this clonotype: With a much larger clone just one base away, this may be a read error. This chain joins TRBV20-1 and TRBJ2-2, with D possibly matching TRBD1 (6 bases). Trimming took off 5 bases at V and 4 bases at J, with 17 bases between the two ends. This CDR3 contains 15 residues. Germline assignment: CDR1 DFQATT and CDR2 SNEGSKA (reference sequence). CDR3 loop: CSAPQPQGGTGELFF. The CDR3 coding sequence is TGCAGTGCTCCACAACCACAGGGCGGCACCGGGGAGCTGTTTTTT.

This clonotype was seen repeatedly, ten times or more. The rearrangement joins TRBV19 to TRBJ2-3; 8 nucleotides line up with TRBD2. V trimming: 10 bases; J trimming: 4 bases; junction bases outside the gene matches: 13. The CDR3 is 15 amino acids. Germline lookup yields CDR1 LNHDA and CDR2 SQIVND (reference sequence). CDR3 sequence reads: CATTLRAGGADTQYF. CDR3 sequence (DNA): TGTGCCACCACCCTTCGGGCGGGGGGTGCAGATACGCAGTATTTT. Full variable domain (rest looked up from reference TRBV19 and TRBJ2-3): DGGITQSPKYLFRKEGQNVTLSCEQNLNHDAMYWYRQDPGQGLRLIYYSQIVNDFQKGDIAEGYSVSREKKESFPLTVTSAQKNPTAFYLCATTLRAGGADTQYFGPGTRLTVL.

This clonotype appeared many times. The CDR3 bases are TGTGCCAGCAGCTCTAGGGACAGCGCTGGAGATAGGGGAGGCTACACCTTC. The encoded protein is CASSSRDSAGDRGGYTF. The V call is TRBV7-9, the J call TRBJ1-2; 7 bases match TRBD1. The germline gives CDR1 SEHNR, CDR2 FQNEAQ (reference sequence). CDR3 size: 17 residues. Trimming removed 4 bases from V and 8 bases from J; junction bases left unmatched: 19.

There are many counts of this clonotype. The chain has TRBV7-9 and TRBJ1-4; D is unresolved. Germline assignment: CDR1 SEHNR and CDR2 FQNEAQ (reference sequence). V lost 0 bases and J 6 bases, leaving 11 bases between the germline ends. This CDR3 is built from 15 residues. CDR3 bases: TGTGCCAGCAGCTTAGCAATTGCAGGATATGAAAAACTGTTTTTT. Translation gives CASSLAIAGYEKLFF.

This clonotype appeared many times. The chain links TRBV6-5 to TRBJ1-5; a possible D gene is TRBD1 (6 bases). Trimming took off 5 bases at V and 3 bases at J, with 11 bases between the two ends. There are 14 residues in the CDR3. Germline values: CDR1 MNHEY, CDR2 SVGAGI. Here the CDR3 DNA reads TGTGCCAGCAGTCATGGACAGCTCAATCAGCCCCAGCATTTT. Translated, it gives CASSHGQLNQPQHF.

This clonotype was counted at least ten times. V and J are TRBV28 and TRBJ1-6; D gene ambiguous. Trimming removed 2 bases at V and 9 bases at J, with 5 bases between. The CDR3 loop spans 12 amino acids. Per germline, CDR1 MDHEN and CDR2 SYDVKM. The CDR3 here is CASSLKASPLHF. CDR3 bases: TGTGCCAGCAGTTTAAAAGCTTCACCCCTCCACTTT.

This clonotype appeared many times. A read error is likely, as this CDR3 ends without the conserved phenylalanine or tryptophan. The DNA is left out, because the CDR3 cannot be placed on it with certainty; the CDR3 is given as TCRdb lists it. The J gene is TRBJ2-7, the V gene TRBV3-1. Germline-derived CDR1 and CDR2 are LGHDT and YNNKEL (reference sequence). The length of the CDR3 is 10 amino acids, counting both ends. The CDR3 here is CASSLLSAKI.

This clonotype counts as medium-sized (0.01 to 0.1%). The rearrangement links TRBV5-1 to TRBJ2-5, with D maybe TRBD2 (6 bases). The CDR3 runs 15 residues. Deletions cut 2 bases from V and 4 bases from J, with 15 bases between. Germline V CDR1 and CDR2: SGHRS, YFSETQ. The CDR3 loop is CASSFLGSGVETQYF. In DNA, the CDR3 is TGCGCCAGCAGCTTTTTGGGTAGCGGCGTAGAGACCCAGTACTTC.

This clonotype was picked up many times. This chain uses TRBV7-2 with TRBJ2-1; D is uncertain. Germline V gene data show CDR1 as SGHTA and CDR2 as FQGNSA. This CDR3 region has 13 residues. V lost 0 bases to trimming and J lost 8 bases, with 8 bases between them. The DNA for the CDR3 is TGTGCCAGCAGCTTAGCGTCGGGTTATGAGCAGTTCTTC. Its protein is CASSLASGYEQFF.

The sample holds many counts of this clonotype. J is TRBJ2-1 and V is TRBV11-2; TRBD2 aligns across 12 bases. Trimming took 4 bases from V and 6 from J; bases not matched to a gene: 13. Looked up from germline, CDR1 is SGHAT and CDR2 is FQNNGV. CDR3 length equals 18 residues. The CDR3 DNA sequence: TGTGCCAGCAGCTCAAACTTACTAGCGGGGGGAGGGTTCAATGAGCAGTTCTTC. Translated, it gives CASSSNLLAGGGFNEQFF.

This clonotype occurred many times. CDR3 coding DNA: TGCGCCAGCAGCTTGGACGGACAGGGGCTATCCTACGAGCAGTACGTC. Translating gives CASSLDGQGLSYEQYV. The chain joins TRBV5-1 to TRBJ2-7; 9 positions match TRBD1. The germline V gene has CDR1 SGHRS and CDR2 YFSETQ. This CDR3 has 16 amino acids. J was trimmed by 1 base and V by 0 bases; bases with no gene match: 5.

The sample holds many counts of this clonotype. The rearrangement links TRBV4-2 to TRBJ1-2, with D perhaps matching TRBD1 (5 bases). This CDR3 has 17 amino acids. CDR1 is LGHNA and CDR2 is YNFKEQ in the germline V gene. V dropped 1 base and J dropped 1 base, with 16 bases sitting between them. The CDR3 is CASSQVFQGRRNYGYTF. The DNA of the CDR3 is TGTGCCAGCAGCCAAGTCTTTCAGGGTAGACGTAACTATGGCTACACCTTC.

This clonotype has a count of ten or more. CDR3 in amino acids: CASSNTPAYEQYF. The DNA of the CDR3 is TGTGCCAGCAGTAATACACCTGCCTACGAGCAGTACTTC. The chain uses TRBV7-2 and TRBJ2-7; no reliable D call. V was pared by 6 bases and J by 2 bases, with 11 bases between. Germline V gene lookup returns CDR1 SGHTA and CDR2 FQGNSA. CDR3 length equals 13 residues.

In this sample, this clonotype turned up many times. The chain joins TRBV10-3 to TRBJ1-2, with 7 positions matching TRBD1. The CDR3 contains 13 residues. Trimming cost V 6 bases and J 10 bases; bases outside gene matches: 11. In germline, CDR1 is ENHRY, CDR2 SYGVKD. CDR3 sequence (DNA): TGTGCCATCAGCGGCGGGGACAGAGGGGCCTACACCTTC. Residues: CAISGGDRGAYTF.

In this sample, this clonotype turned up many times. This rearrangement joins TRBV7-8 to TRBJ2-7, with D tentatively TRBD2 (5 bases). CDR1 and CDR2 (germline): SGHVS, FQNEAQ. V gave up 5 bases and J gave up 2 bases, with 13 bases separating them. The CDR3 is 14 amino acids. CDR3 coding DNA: TGTGCCAGCAGCCCACGGACTGATACCTACGAGCAGTACTTC. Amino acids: CASSPRTDTYEQYF.

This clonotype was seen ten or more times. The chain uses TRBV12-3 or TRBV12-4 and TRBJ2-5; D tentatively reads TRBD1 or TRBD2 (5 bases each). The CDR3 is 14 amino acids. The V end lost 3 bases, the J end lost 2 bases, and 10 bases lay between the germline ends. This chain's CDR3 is CASSFERGQETQYF. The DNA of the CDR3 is TGTGCCAGCAGTTTTGAGAGGGGACAAGAGACCCAGTACTTC.

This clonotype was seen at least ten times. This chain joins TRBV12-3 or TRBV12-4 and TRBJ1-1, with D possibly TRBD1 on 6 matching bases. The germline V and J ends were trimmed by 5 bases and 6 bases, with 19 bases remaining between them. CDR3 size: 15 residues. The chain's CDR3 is CASSPHRVISAEAFF. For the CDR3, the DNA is TGTGCCAGCAGTCCCCACAGGGTTATTAGCGCTGAAGCTTTCTTT.

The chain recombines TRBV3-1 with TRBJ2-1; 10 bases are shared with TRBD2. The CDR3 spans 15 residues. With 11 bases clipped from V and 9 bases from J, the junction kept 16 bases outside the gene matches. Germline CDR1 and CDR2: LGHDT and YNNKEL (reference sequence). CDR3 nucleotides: TGTGCCTGCACCCGCTCAAGCGGGGGGGCCGTTGAGCAGTTCTTC. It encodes CACTRSSGGAVEQFF.

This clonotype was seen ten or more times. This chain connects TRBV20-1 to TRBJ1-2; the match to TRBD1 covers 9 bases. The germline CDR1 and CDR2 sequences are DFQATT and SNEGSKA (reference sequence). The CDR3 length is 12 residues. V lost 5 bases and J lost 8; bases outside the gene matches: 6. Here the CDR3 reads CSAHWTGVGYTF. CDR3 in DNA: TGCAGTGCTCATTGGACAGGGGTCGGCTACACCTTC.